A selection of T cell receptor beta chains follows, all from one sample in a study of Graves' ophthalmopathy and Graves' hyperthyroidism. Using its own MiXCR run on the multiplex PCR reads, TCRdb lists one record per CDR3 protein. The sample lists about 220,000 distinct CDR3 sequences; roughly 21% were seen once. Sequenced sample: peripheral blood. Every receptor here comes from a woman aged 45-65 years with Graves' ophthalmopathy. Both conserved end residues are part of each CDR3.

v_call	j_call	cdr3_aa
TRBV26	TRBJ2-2	CASSSWTGGNSGSNTGELFF
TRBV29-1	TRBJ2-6	CSVVGGGANVLTF
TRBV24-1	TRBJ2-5	CATSDLGAIRGETQYF
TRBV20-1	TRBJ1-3	CSALDPHSGNTIYF
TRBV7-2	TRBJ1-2	CASSLQRGSGGYTF
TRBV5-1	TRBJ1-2	CASSLGRDGYTF
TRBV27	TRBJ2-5	CASSLKRQETQYF
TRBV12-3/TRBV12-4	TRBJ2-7	CASRGGKGLAVAEQYF
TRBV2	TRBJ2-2	CASRGKVVSGELFF
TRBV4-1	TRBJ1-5	CASSQEQGIWQPQHF
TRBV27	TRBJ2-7	CASSYWGSEQYF
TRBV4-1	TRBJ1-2	CASSQVGRVPGYTF
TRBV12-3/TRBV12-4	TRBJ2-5	CASSSPGTGPKETQYF
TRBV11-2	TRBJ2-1	CASSLGPNLPYNEQFF
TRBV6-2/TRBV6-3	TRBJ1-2	CASSLAGTGIYGYTF
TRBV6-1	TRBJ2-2	CASRETGELFF
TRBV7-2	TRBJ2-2	CASSLDAFGELFF
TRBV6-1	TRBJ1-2	CASSEGQGGFYGYTF
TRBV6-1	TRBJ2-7	CASRSTGGPEQYF
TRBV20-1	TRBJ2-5	CSARRPAQETQYF
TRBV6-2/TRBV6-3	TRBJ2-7	CASSRRYEQYF
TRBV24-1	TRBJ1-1	CATSESTGVSTEAFF
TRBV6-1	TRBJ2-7	CASGGREFPLNEQYF
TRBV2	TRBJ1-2	CASNFSPGGDTGYTF
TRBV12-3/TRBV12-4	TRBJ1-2	CASSLQSRGYTF
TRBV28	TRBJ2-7	CASLDGTRQAREQYF
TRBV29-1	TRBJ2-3	CSVVRSRGTDTRYF
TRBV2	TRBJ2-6	CASDEQGPGANVLTF
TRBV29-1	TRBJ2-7	CSVVGTGNSYEQYF
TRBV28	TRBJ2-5	CASSLPGTEKETQYF
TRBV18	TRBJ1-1	CASSPGLGGNTEAFF
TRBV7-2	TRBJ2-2	CASSLAKANTGELFF
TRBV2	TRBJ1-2	CAGSPNDYYGYTF
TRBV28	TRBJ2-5	CASKLGGYQETQYF
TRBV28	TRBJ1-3	CASSLHQGAAGNTIYF
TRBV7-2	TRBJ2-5	CASSPMGHQETQYF
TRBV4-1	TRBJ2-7	CASSQDPGTGGNEQYF
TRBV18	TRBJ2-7	CASSQKTGFEYEQYF
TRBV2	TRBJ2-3	CASGRSPSTDTQYF
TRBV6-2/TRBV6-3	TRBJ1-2	CASSFGTGEYHGYTF
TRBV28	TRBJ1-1	CASLHPGVPEAFF
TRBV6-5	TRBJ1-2	CASKGAYGAYGYTF
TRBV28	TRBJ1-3	CASNYGASAGNTIYF
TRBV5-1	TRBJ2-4	CASSFEGAKNIQYF
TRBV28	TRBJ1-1	CASSDRGNTEAFF
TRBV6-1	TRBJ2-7	CASKGQFSSYEQYF
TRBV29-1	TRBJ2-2	CSGRGQGLAGELFF
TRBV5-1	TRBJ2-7	CASSLDGGREQYF